This passage covers 21 T cell receptor beta chains from one sample sequenced in a study of blood T cell repertoires in COVID-19. The repertoire was sequenced with immunoSEQ multiplex PCR; TCRdb's copy has only in-frame clones and lacks some. This table holds roughly 150,000 clones, 80% to 90% found once. Sequences were obtained from peripheral blood. Source of these receptors: a woman at least 80 years old with acute or convalescent COVID-19.

This chain connects TRBV9 to TRBJ1-3, with D perhaps matching TRBD1 (5 bases). Between the trimmed V and J ends, which lost 4 bases and 4 bases, there was a span of 15 bases. Per the germline V gene, CDR1 is SGDLS and CDR2 is YYNGEE. The CDR3 spans 15 residues. This CDR3 reads CASSPSDTGGNTIYF. DNA of the CDR3: TGTGCCAGCAGCCCCTCGGACACCGGGGGAAACACCATATATTTT.

The genes are TRBV29-1 and TRBJ2-1; tentatively, D is TRBD2 (6 bases). Trimming removed 3 bases from V and 9 bases from J, with 15 bases in between. This CDR3 comprises 13 residues. CDR1 is SQVTM, CDR2 ANQGSEA, per germline. The CDR3 nucleotides read TGCAGCGTTGAGATCGGAGGGCGGGGTGAGCAGTTCTTC. Translation gives CSVEIGGRGEQFF.

The V and J genes are TRBV19 and TRBJ1-6, with 7 bases lining up with TRBD1. The CDR3 is made up of 13 amino acids. Germline-derived CDR1 and CDR2 are LNHDA and SQIVND (reference sequence). V shed 6 bases and J 8 bases; nucleotides not matched to a gene: 4. In nucleotides, the CDR3 is TGTGCCAGTAGCGGGACAGCTCATTCACCCCTCCACTTT. This sequence encodes CASSGTAHSPLHF.

The chain employs TRBV18 and TRBJ1-5; D unclear. Between the trimmed V and J ends, which lost 2 bases and 5 bases, there was a span of 7 bases. The CDR3 consists of 13 residues. Per germline, CDR1 KGHSH and CDR2 LQKENI. The CDR3 DNA reads TGTGCCAGCTCACCAGAAGAGCATCAGCCCCAGCATTTT. Translating gives CASSPEEHQPQHF.

The V and J genes are TRBV9 and TRBJ2-5, with a possible D match to TRBD2 (5 bases). CDR1 is SGDLS, CDR2 YYNGEE, per germline. This CDR3 is built from 13 residues. With 2 bases removed from V and 4 bases from J, the gap between germline ends came to 9 bases. CDR3 sequence reads: CASSVGAGETQYF. Here the CDR3 DNA reads TGTGCCAGCAGCGTGGGAGCTGGAGAGACCCAGTACTTC. The full variable domain, completed using reference TRBV9 and TRBJ2-5, is DSGVTQTPKHLITATGQRVTLRCSPRSGDLSVYWYQQSLDQGLQFLIQYYNGEERAKGNILERFSAQQFPDLHSELNLSSLELGDSALYFCASSVGAGETQYFGPGTRLLVL.

The chain combines TRBV15 with TRBJ1-5; D uncertain. The CDR3 has 15 amino acids. The germline gives CDR1 LNHNV, CDR2 YYDKDF (reference sequence). V was pared by 0 bases and J by 0 bases, with 6 bases between. In DNA form, the CDR3 reads TGTGCCACCAGCAGAGACAGAAATAGCAATCAGCCCCAGCATTTT. Translating it yields CATSRDRNSNQPQHF.

V and J are TRBV7-2 and TRBJ1-2; 12 bases align to TRBD1. Germline CDR1 is SGHTA and CDR2 is FQGNSA. The V segment lost 1 base and the J segment 4 bases; nucleotides outside the gene matches: 4. The CDR3 is 16 residues long. In DNA, the CDR3 is TGTGCCAGCAGCTTAGGGGGACAGGGGGCATTCTATGGCTACACCTTC. Translating it yields CASSLGGQGAFYGYTF.

The chain joins TRBV27 to TRBJ1-2; maybe TRBD1 (5 bases). This CDR3 spans 15 amino acids. The V and J ends lost 5 bases and 6 bases respectively, with 19 bases between them. Looked up from germline, CDR1 is MNHEY and CDR2 is SMNVEV (reference sequence). The CDR3 sequence is CASSTRNKQADGYTF. The CDR3 DNA follows: TGTGCCAGCAGTACCCGGAATAAACAGGCTGATGGCTACACCTTC.

This rearrangement joins TRBV20-1 to TRBJ2-1, with a weak D call TRBD2 (5 bases). CDR3 size: 11 residues. V dropped 2 bases and J dropped 9 bases, with 8 bases sitting between them. Germline assignment: CDR1 DFQATT and CDR2 SNEGSKA (reference sequence). CDR3: CSARLAVEQFF. The CDR3 DNA reads TGCAGTGCTAGACTAGCAGTTGAGCAGTTCTTC.

V gene TRBV5-1 combines with J gene TRBJ2-7; D possibly corresponds to TRBD1 (7 bases). This CDR3 contains 14 residues. Germline assignment: CDR1 SGHRS and CDR2 YFSETQ. V was trimmed by 7 bases and J by 6 bases, leaving 20 bases between them. Here the CDR3 DNA reads TGCGCCAGCGCACGCGGGACAGACTTCCCCGAGCAGTACTTC. Translating it yields CASARGTDFPEQYF.

The V call is TRBV6-4, the J call TRBJ1-2, with TRBD1 identical over 9 bases. Losses at the gene ends were 3 bases for V and 5 bases for J; bases not matched to a gene: 16. In germline, CDR1 is MRHNA, CDR2 SNTAGT. The CDR3 covers 18 residues. The CDR3 sequence is CASSETVRTGVDAYGYTF. CDR3 coding DNA: TGTGCCAGCAGTGAAACCGTAAGGACAGGGGTCGATGCTTATGGCTACACCTTC.

V and J are TRBV19 and TRBJ2-1, with TRBD1 as a possible D gene (6 bases). This CDR3 has 15 amino acids. Germline V gives CDR1 LNHDA, CDR2 SQIVND (reference sequence). Trimming removed 3 bases from V and 2 bases from J, with 11 bases in between. The CDR3 bases are TGTGCCAGTAGTATTGGCAGGGGTCCCTACAATGAGCAGTTCTTC. It encodes CASSIGRGPYNEQFF. Full variable domain (remainder filled in from reference TRBV19 and TRBJ2-1): DGGITQSPKYLFRKEGQNVTLSCEQNLNHDAMYWYRQDPGQGLRLIYYSQIVNDFQKGDIAEGYSVSREKKESFPLTVTSAQKNPTAFYLCASSIGRGPYNEQFFGPGTRLTVL.

The J gene is TRBJ1-1, the V gene TRBV7-9; the match to TRBD1 covers 7 bases. V dropped 5 bases and J dropped 2; count of bases not matched to a gene: 8. There are 15 residues in the CDR3. The V gene's germline CDR1 is SEHNR and CDR2 FQNEAQ (reference sequence). The CDR3 loop is CASSRTGRGNTEAFF. CDR3 DNA sequence: TGTGCCAGCAGCCGGACAGGACGGGGAAACACTGAAGCTTTCTTT.

V usage is TRBV18 and J usage is TRBJ2-7; D may be TRBD1 (6 bases). CDR1 is KGHSH, CDR2 LQKENI, per germline. V was cut by 1 base and J by 5 bases, with 18 bases left in between. This CDR3 is 16 amino acids long. The CDR3 DNA sequence: TGTGCCAGCTCACCACTCGGTACGACAGGTCAAAACGAGCAGTACTTC. This codes for CASSPLGTTGQNEQYF.

This chain joins TRBV10-3 and TRBJ1-2; D gene ambiguous. The CDR3 runs 11 residues. CDR1 is ENHRY, CDR2 SYGVKD, per germline. V lost 7 bases to trimming and J lost 6 bases, with 9 bases between them. CDR3: CAITSEDGYTF. CDR3 nucleotide sequence: TGTGCCATCACTTCGGAGGATGGCTACACCTTC.

This clone was seen only a few times. V usage is TRBV3-1 (or the pseudogene TRBV3-2) and J usage is TRBJ1-1; 7 bases are a match to TRBD1. CDR1 LGHDT and CDR2 YNNKEL come from the germline V gene (reference sequence). J lost 7 bases, V lost 0 bases, and 8 bases had no gene match. The length of the CDR3 is 15 residues. This CDR3 reads CASSQDPGQVDEAFF. CDR3 in DNA: TGTGCCAGCAGCCAAGATCCCGGACAGGTCGATGAAGCTTTCTTT.

The rearrangement joins TRBV11-3 to TRBJ2-5; the match to TRBD1 covers 8 bases. This CDR3 comprises 15 residues. The germline CDR1 and CDR2 sequences are SGHNT and YENEEA. Trimming took 5 bases from V and 5 from J; bases not matched to a gene: 10. The CDR3 is CASSRGQGRMETQYF. The CDR3 DNA is TGTGCCAGCAGCCGAGGACAGGGAAGGATGGAGACCCAGTACTTC.

The chain recombines TRBV6-5 with TRBJ2-7, with TRBD1 matching over 8 bases. The CDR3 contains 13 residues. V was pared by 6 bases and J by 4 bases, with 5 bases of the junction left unmatched. The germline CDR1 and CDR2 sequences are MNHEY and SVGAGI. The CDR3 here is CASRGTGAYEQYF. CDR3 DNA sequence: TGTGCCAGCAGGGGGACAGGAGCTTACGAGCAGTACTTC.

The chain couples TRBV3-1 (or the pseudogene TRBV3-2) to TRBJ1-4; D is uncertain. Germline-derived CDR1 and CDR2 are LGHDT and YNNKEL (reference sequence). This CDR3 is built from 15 residues. V was pared by 2 bases and J by 6 bases, with 13 bases between. The CDR3: CASSQSPKPHEKLFF. The CDR3 DNA is TGTGCCAGCAGCCAAAGCCCGAAACCCCATGAAAAACTGTTTTTT.

The chain is built from TRBV6-7 and TRBJ1-5; 9 bases fit TRBD1. TRBV6-7 is an ORF; its function is uncertain. The ends lost 2 bases at V and 3 bases at J; junction bases unmatched: 5. There are 16 residues in the CDR3. The CDR3 region has the DNA TGTGCCAGCAGTTACCCTAACAGGGGGCTCAATCAGCCCCAGCATTTT. It is translated as CASSYPNRGLNQPQHF.

The rearrangement joins TRBV7-8 to TRBJ2-7; D is unclear. Germline values: CDR1 SGHVS, CDR2 FQNEAQ. This CDR3 comprises 15 residues. V dropped 5 bases and J dropped 9 bases, with 23 bases sitting between them. The CDR3 protein is CASSPHLGYPIAQYF. CDR3 bases: TGTGCCAGCAGCCCACACCTGGGCTATCCAATCGCGCAGTACTTC.